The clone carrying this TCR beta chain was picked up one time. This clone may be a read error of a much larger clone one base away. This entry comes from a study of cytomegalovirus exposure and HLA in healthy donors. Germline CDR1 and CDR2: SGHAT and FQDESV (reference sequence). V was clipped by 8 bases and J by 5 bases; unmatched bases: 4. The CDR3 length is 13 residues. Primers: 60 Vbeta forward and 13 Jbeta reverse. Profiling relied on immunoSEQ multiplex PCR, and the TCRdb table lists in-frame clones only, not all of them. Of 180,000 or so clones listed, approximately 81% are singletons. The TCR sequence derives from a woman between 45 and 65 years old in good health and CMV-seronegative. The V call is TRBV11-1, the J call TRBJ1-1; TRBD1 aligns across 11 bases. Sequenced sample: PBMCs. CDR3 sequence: CASGGQGATEAFF. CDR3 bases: TGTGCCAGCGGTGGACAGGGGGCGACTGAAGCTTTCTTT.